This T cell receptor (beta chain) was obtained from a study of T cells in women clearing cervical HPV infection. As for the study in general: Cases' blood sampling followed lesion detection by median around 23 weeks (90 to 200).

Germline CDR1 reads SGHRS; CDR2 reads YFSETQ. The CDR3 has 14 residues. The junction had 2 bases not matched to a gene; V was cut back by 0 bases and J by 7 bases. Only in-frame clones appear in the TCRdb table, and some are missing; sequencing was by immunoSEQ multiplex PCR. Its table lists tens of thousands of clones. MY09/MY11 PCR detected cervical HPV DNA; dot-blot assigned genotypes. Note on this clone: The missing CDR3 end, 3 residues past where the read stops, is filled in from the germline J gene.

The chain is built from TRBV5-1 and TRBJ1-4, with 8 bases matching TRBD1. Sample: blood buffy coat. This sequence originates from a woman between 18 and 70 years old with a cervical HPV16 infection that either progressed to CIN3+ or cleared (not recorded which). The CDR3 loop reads CASSLEQGGEKLFF. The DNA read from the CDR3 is TGCGCCAGCAGCTTGGAACAGGGGGGTGAAAAA. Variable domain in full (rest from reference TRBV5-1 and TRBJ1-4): KAGVTQTPRYLIKTRGQQVTLSCSPISGHRSVSWYQQTPGQGLQFLFEYFSETQRNKGNFPGRFSGRQFSNSRSEMNVSTLELGDSALYLCASSLEQGGEKLFFGSGTQLSVL.